The rows below give T cell receptor beta chains drawn from one sample of a study of beta chain features in type 1 diabetes. TCRdb's table, derived via immunoSEQ multiplex PCR, lists solely in-frame clones and lacks some. Of about 900,000 clones detected, roughly a sixth appear once; the ten largest clones hold around 0.02%. Material: naive CD4+ T cells from blood. The receptors shown here come from a woman aged 18-30 years in good health. CDR3s include the opening cysteine and the closing phenylalanine or tryptophan. D genes are given only for firm matches. Clone size is stated in some rows and not others, as once, few, many or a class when expanded.

NA	TRBV10-3	NA	TRBJ2-3	CAISDLDINTQYF	TGTGCCATCAGTGACCTTGACATTAATACGCAGTATTTT
NA	TRBV28	NA	TRBJ2-3	CASSSIRTDTQYF	TGTGCCAGCAGTTCGATTCGCACAGATACGCAGTATTTT
TRBD2	TRBV4-3	few	TRBJ2-5	CASSQVAGGPQTQYF	TGCGCCAGCAGCCAAGTAGCGGGAGGGCCTCAGACCCAGTACTTC
TRBD2	TRBV5-1	few	TRBJ2-1	CASSLIERGNNEQFF	TGCGCCAGCAGCTTGATAGAGCGGGGTAACAATGAGCAGTTCTTC
NA	TRBV9	NA	TRBJ2-4	CASLTDSEYF	TGTGCCAGCCTAACGGACTCCGAGTACTTC
NA	TRBV5-1	few	TRBJ2-1	CASSLDVISSYNEQFF	TGCGCCAGCAGCTTGGATGTGATCAGCTCCTACAATGAGCAGTTCTTC
NA	TRBV6-5	NA	TRBJ1-2	CASSPATGVDYGYTF	TGTGCCAGCAGCCCTGCGACAGGAGTAGACTATGGCTACACCTTC
NA	TRBV4-2	few	TRBJ1-4	CASSIEWAGVGEKLFF	TGTGCCAGCAGCATTGAGTGGGCAGGGGTTGGTGAAAAACTGTTTTTT
NA	TRBV6-6	few	TRBJ1-5	CASSAGQRTQPQHF	TGTGCCAGCAGCGCCGGACAAAGGACCCAGCCCCAGCATTTT
TRBD2	TRBV2	NA	TRBJ2-1	CASRNPGLGDNEQFF	TGTGCCAGCAGAAACCCGGGACTAGGGGACAATGAGCAGTTCTTC
NA	TRBV7-8	NA	TRBJ1-1	CASSSQWRNTEAFF	TGTGCCAGCAGCTCCCAATGGAGGAACACTGAAGCTTTCTTT
NA	TRBV6-6	NA	TRBJ1-4	CASSYKPGRDNEKLFF	TGTGCCAGCAGTTACAAACCGGGACGGGATAATGAAAAACTGTTTTTT
NA	TRBV7-8	few	TRBJ2-5	CASSLGRLETQYF	TGTGCCAGCAGCTTAGGACGGTTGGAGACCCAGTACTTC
NA	TRBV25-1	NA	TRBJ2-7	CASSEDPSSYEQYF	TGTGCCAGCAGTGAAGACCCGAGCTCCTACGAGCAGTACTTC
TRBD2	TRBV12-5	few	TRBJ2-1	CASGLTLSGRTYNEQFF	TGTGCTAGTGGTTTGACCCTCAGCGGGAGGACTTACAATGAGCAGTTCTTC
NA	TRBV30	NA	TRBJ2-3	CAWRSGVPTDTQYF	TGTGCCTGGAGGTCGGGAGTTCCCACAGATACGCAGTATTTT
NA	TRBV28	NA	TRBJ2-5	CASSHHRSPGETQETQYF	TGTGCCAGCAGTCACCACCGATCGCCAGGGGAAACTCAAGAGACCCAGTACTTC
NA	TRBV7-9	few	TRBJ1-2	CASSLFTVNYGYTF	TGTGCCAGCAGCTTGTTCACGGTTAACTATGGCTACACCTTC
NA	TRBV19	NA	TRBJ1-2	CASSIVMGSGYTF	TGTGCCAGTAGTATAGTAATGGGGTCCGGCTACACCTTC
TRBD1	TRBV20-1	few	TRBJ2-1	CSADRANEQFF	TGCAGTGCTGACAGGGCCAATGAGCAGTTCTTC
TRBD2	TRBV28	few	TRBJ2-7	CASSAPLGLADEQYF	TGTGCCAGCAGTGCGCCCCTCGGACTAGCGGACGAGCAGTACTTC
NA	TRBV9	NA	TRBJ2-7	CASSVALGPSYEQYF	TGTGCCAGCAGCGTAGCTTTGGGACCCTCCTACGAGCAGTACTTC
NA	TRBV9	NA	TRBJ2-6	CASRSSGANVLTF	TGTGCCAGCAGGAGCTCCGGGGCCAACGTCCTGACTTTC
TRBD1	TRBV19	NA	TRBJ1-1	CASSIDGTGGISEAFF	TGTGCCAGTAGTATAGACGGAACAGGGGGCATTTCTGAAGCTTTCTTT